The rows below give T cell receptor beta chains drawn from one sample of a study of blood T cell repertoires in COVID-19. Sequencing was performed with immunoSEQ multiplex PCR; in TCRdb, only in-frame clones are kept and a portion is missing. The sample carries 150,000 to 200,000 clones, approximately 93% recorded once. Sequencing used peripheral blood. All receptors derive from a woman in her sixties with COVID-19, enrolled during active disease. The conserved cysteine and the conserved F or W are not part of the CDR3 here. Each record gives: V gene, J gene, CDR3 protein.

TRBV21-1	TRBJ2-1	ASRLSGGVFNEQF
TRBV29-1	TRBJ2-7	SVEEDRAPFGYEQY
TRBV6-2/TRBV6-3	TRBJ1-3	ASSYGSGVSGNTIY
TRBV5-5	TRBJ1-5	ASSLASGTGRNQPQH
TRBV27	TRBJ2-5	ASSLKLPETQY
TRBV5-1	TRBJ2-5	ASSLSGGVVETQY
TRBV10-3	TRBJ1-3	AISAGTGDGNTIY
TRBV18	TRBJ2-7	ASSLGTSGYEQY
TRBV7-9	TRBJ1-1	ASGQMNTEAF
TRBV19	TRBJ2-7	ASSTKQVGGGYEQY
TRBV9	TRBJ1-5	ASSQSGNQPQH
TRBV4-3	TRBJ1-2	ASSQVMSQDSYT
TRBV4-2	TRBJ2-5	ASSQDRQGRETQY
TRBV7-9	TRBJ1-2	ASSLARAYGYT
TRBV12-3/TRBV12-4	TRBJ2-7	ASSFWQAYEQY
TRBV15	TRBJ2-4	ATSRDQGRNIQY
TRBV14	TRBJ1-1	ASSPRQGRTEAF
TRBV11-2	TRBJ1-2	ASSLGTASYGYT
TRBV7-2	TRBJ2-7	ASSLGGQGYEQY
TRBV6-5	TRBJ2-1	ATTQGWHEQF
TRBV7-2	TRBJ1-3	ASSLDAGFQGAGNTIY
TRBV7-2	TRBJ2-6	ASSLVSGGAGANVLT
TRBV7-9	TRBJ1-2	ASALGGLDGYT
TRBV12-3/TRBV12-4	TRBJ2-1	ASSLHGQEQF
TRBV29-1	TRBJ2-3	SGGQGSDTQY
TRBV6-5	TRBJ1-1	ASRRGQLNTEAF
TRBV19	TRBJ2-7	ASSGRGTGDIYEQY
TRBV7-2	TRBJ2-3	ASSLRRGGYSSTDTQY
TRBV5-1	TRBJ1-4	ASSLGSGANEKLF
TRBV18	TRBJ1-2	ASSPREGANYGYT
TRBV5-6	TRBJ2-1	ASSLAGQQIYNEQF
TRBV21-1	TRBJ1-2	ASSALQGNYGYT
TRBV19	TRBJ1-1	ASTSEAF
TRBV3-1/TRBV3-2	TRBJ1-3	ASSQLGSGNTIY
TRBV28	TRBJ1-5	ASSVGGGFQAQH
TRBV5-1	TRBJ1-3	ASSLASSSGNTIY
TRBV19	TRBJ1-6	ASTGYNSPLH
TRBV4-1	TRBJ2-7	ASSQDLPSVPYEQY
TRBV30	TRBJ1-6	AWSGGNSPLH
TRBV19	TRBJ2-7	ASSQGQGYEQY
TRBV6-1	TRBJ1-2	ASSEGAGYGYT
TRBV15	TRBJ1-3	ATSPRQASGNTIY
TRBV5-1	TRBJ1-2	ASSLEGTGLPGYT
TRBV6-2/TRBV6-3	TRBJ1-5	ASSLNRRNQPQH
TRBV7-2	TRBJ1-1	ASSPRRGRVNTEAF
TRBV7-2	TRBJ1-3	ASSLEQGAGGNTIY
TRBV18	TRBJ1-1	ASSPSRTDPEAF
TRBV11-3	TRBJ2-7	ASSLGQSYEQY
TRBV20-1	TRBJ1-2	SAIGPPFT